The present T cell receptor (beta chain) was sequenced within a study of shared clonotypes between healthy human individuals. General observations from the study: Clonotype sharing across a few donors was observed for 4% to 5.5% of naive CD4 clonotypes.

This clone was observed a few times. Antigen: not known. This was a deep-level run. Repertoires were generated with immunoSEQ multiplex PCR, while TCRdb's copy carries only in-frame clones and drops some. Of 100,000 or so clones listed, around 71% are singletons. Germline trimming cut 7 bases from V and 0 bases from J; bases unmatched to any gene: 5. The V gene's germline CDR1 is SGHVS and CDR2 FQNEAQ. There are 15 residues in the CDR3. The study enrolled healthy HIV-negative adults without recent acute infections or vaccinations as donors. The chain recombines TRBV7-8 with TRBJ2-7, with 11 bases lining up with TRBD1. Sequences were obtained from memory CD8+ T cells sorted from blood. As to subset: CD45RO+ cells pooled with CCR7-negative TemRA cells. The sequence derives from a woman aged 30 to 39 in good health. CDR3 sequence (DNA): TGTGCCAGCACTAAGGACAGGGGGCCCTCCTACGAGCAGTACTTC. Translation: CASTKDRGPSYEQYF.